Listed below are T cell receptor beta chains from one sample, sequenced in a study of cytomegalovirus exposure and HLA in healthy donors. TCRdb keeps only in-frame clones here, not all; method: immunoSEQ multiplex PCR. Counted here are 150,000 to 200,000 clones, around 73% occurring once; the ten biggest clones make up more than 2%. The sample consisted of PBMCs. All receptors derive from a man in his 60s in good health and CMV-seronegative. Each CDR3 is given with its conserved first and last residue. Each record gives: V gene, clone size, J gene, D gene, CDR3 DNA, CDR3 protein. The D gene is left open where the match is weak. Only some rows state a clone size, as once, few, many or a class for expanded clones.

>TRBV6-6|once|TRBJ2-6|-
TGTGCCAGCAGTTACTCTATAACAAGGGCCAACGTCCTGACTTTC
CASSYSITRANVLTF
>TRBV11-3|-|TRBJ2-1|TRBD2
TGTGCCAGCAGCTTGAGGCTAGCGGAAAACAATGAGCAGTTCTTC
CASSLRLAENNEQFF
>TRBV11-2|once|TRBJ2-7|-
TGTGCCAGCAGCCTGTACGAGCAGTACTTC
CASSLYEQYF
>TRBV30|-|TRBJ2-2|-
TGTGCCTGGACCGCGGAGGACACCGGGGAGCTGTTTTTT
CAWTAEDTGELFF
>TRBV7-2|few|TRBJ1-5|-
TGTGCCAGCAGCCTCAGCAATCAGCCCCAGCATTTT
CASSLSNQPQHF
>TRBV2|-|TRBJ1-5|TRBD1
TGTGCCAGCAGTGATCGGGACAGGGTCTCACCCCAGCATTTT
CASSDRDRVSPQHF
>TRBV5-6|-|TRBJ1-6|TRBD1
TGTGCCAGCAGCTTAGGACAGGGGAATCCTAATTCACCCCTCCACTTT
CASSLGQGNPNSPLHF
>TRBV28|-|TRBJ2-3|TRBD2
TGTGCCAGCAGCCTCCTGGGGCGGGAGGATACGCAGTATTTT
CASSLLGREDTQYF
>TRBV5-4|-|TRBJ1-2|-
TGTGCCAGCAGCTTACCTAATGCTAACTATGGCTACACCTTC
CASSLPNANYGYTF
>TRBV30|-|TRBJ2-3|-
TGTGCCTGGAGCTACACAGATACGCAGTATTTT
CAWSYTDTQYF